This TCR beta chain was retrieved from a study of blood T cell repertoires in COVID-19. Study-wide background: Samples of COVID-19 (acute and convalescent) were obtained from the United States, Italy and Spain.

In terms of age and location, participants ranged from roughly 18 to 95 years and lived in approximately 26 US areas. The germline V gene encodes CDR1 MNHEY and CDR2 SMNVEV (reference sequence). Trimming at V came to 9 bases and at J to 10 bases, leaving 15 bases not matched to a gene. The CDR3 contains 14 residues. This table comes from immunoSEQ multiplex PCR, and its TCRdb copy is limited to in-frame clones, with some not included. The sample shows around 200,000 clones, approximately 86% of them seen only once. The clonotype originates from a woman younger than 45 who had been exposed to COVID-19. The rearrangement joins TRBV27 to TRBJ1-5; 7 bases match TRBD1. The source material was PBMCs or T cells enriched from blood (not recorded which). The CDR3 protein is CASGERTGISPQHF. CDR3 nucleotides: TGTGCCAGTGGGGAGCGGACAGGAATCAGCCCCCAGCATTTT.